The clone carrying this TCR beta chain came up once. This entry belongs to a study of T cell changes during pregnancy in multiple sclerosis. Profiled with immunoSEQ multiplex PCR; TCRdb holds only in-frame clones, not every one. The sample contains about 18,000 clones, around nine tenths of which appear only once. Trimming cost V 0 bases and J 9 bases, with 10 bases left between them. Germline values: CDR1 SGHDN, CDR2 FVKESK. The CDR3 totals 13 residues. The sequences come from CD4+ T cells from peripheral blood mononuclear cells, collected in the first trimester of pregnancy. This sequence joins TRBV14 and TRBJ2-3; perhaps TRBD2 as D (6 bases). This clonotype was sampled from a female donor in good health, enrolled as a control in a pregnancy study. CDR3 sequence reads: CASSQDLAGTQYF. The CDR3 DNA is TGTGCCAGCAGCCAAGATTTGGCGGGGACGCAGTATTTT.